These 5 T cell receptor beta chains were all obtained from the same sample, sequenced in a study of blood T cells in healthy people across ages. The use of a sample-barcoded 5' primer and a J-beta primer mix characterized a second PCR of about 6 to 12 cycles. Each CDR3 protein is one row after TCRdb ran MiXCR on the 5' RACE reads. This table has roughly 1,500,000 distinct CDR3 sequences, approximately 32% appearing once. The sequencing sample was made of blood. The receptors originated from a woman under 40 in good health.

This clonotype was recorded a few times. V usage is TRBV5-1 and J usage is TRBJ1-2, with D possibly matching TRBD1 (6 bases). Germline CDR1 reads SGHRS; CDR2 reads YFSETQ. The CDR3 runs 14 residues. Trimming pared 6 bases from V and 2 bases from J, leaving 14 bases between. DNA of the CDR3: TGCGCCAGCACCCAAGCGACAGGCAACTATGGCTACACCTTC. Its translation is CASTQATGNYGYTF.

This clonotype turned up a few times. The chain links TRBV2 to TRBJ2-3; TRBD2 matches 11 bases. The V gene end was trimmed by 6 bases and the J gene end by 0 bases; junction bases not matched to a gene: 5. The CDR3 extends over 16 amino acids. Per germline, CDR1 SNHLY and CDR2 FYNNEI. The CDR3 DNA follows: TGTGCCAGCAGACTCAGGACTAGCGGGAGCACAGATACGCAGTATTTT. Residues: CASRLRTSGSTDTQYF.

This clonotype has just a few counts. The CDR3 sequence is CASSLIGRSFKRSYNEQFF. The CDR3 region has the DNA TGTGCCAGCAGCTTAATTGGGCGGTCGTTTAAAAGGTCCTACAATGAGCAGTTCTTC. The chain is built from TRBV7-9 and TRBJ2-1; no clear D gene. Germline lookup yields CDR1 SEHNR and CDR2 FQNEAQ (reference sequence). This CDR3 region has 19 residues. V was cut by 2 bases and J by 1 base, with 21 bases left in between.

For this clonotype: This could be a read error, since a much larger clone is one nucleotide away. CDR3 in amino acids: CASSVPLRDLTANEQFF. The CDR3 nucleotides are TGCGCCAGCAGCGTACCACTCCGGGACCTCACTGCCAATGAGCAGTTCTTC. This chain connects TRBV5-1 to TRBJ2-1; D is tentatively TRBD1 or TRBD2 (5 bases each). V was clipped by 4 bases and J by 6 bases, with 23 bases between them. The CDR3 is 17 amino acids. The germline CDR1 and CDR2 sequences are SGHRS and YFSETQ.

This clonotype is a singleton in its sample. J is TRBJ1-5 and V is TRBV28, with 7 positions matching TRBD1. The trim removed 6 bases at V and 7 bases at J, leaving 6 bases unmatched. The V gene's germline CDR1 is MDHEN and CDR2 SYDVKM. The CDR3 totals 13 residues. CDR3 sequence: CASREGAWQPQHF. DNA for the CDR3: TGTGCCAGCAGAGAGGGGGCTTGGCAGCCCCAGCATTTT.